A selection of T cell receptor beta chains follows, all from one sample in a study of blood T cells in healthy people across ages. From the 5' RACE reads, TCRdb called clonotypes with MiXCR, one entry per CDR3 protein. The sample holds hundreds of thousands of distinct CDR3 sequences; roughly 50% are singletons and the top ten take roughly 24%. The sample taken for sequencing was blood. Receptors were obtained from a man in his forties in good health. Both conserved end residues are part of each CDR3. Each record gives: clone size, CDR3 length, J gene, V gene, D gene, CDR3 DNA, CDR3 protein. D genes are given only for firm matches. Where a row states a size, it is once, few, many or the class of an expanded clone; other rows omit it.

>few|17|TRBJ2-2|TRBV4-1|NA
TGCGCCAGCATCAACCTCGGCAGGGGTCCGAACACCGGGGAGCTGTTTTTT
CASINLGRGPNTGELFF
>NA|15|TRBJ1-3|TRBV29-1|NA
TGCAGCGTTGAAGATCCCCGGATCGACCGAAACACCATATATTTT
CSVEDPRIDRNTIYF
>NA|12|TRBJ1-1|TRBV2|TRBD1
TGTGCCAGCAAAAACAGGGGAGATAGGGCTTTCTTT
CASKNRGDRAFF
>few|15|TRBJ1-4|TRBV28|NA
TGTGCCAGCAGCACAGCCGGGACGGGAAATGAAAAACTGTTTTTT
CASSTAGTGNEKLFF
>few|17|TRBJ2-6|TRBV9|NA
TGTGCCAGCAGCGTGGGCAGCCGTTTCTCTGGGGCCAACGTCCTGACTTTC
CASSVGSRFSGANVLTF
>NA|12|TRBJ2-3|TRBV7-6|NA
TGTGCCAGCAGTTTTATGACAGATACGCAGTATTTT
CASSFMTDTQYF
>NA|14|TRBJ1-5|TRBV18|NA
TGTGCCAGCTCCCGACTTAAAGGCCGGGGGCCCCAGCATTTT
CASSRLKGRGPQHF
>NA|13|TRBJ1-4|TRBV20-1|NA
TGCAGTGCTAGAGATTTAGGCCCCAATCAACTGTTTTTT
CSARDLGPNQLFF
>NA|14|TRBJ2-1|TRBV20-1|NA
TGCAGTGCTTCAAGTAGCCCTACCTACAATGAGCAGTTCTTC
CSASSSPTYNEQFF
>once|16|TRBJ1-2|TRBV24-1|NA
TGTGCCACCAGTGATTTAGGGGCGGGTTCTAACTATGGCTACACCTTC
CATSDLGAGSNYGYTF
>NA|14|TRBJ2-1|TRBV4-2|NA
TGTGCCAGCAGCCAAGACTGGGGTTACAATGAGCAGTTCTTC
CASSQDWGYNEQFF
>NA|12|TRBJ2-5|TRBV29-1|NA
TGCAGCGTAGTTACCGTTAGGGAGACCCAGTACTTC
CSVVTVRETQYF